This TCR beta chain was retrieved from a study of patients and donors after allogeneic stem cell transplantation. This CDR3 is built from 14 residues. The V end was cut by 0 bases, the J end by 3 bases, with 10 bases between. CDR1 and CDR2 from the germline V gene are SGHRS and YFSETQ. In TCRdb, the RT-PCR reads were re-called with MiXCR into one record per CDR3 protein. The repertoire consists of some 880,000 distinct CDR3 sequences, with under 20% occurring once and the leading ten covering roughly 6.4%. The chain joins TRBV5-1 to TRBJ2-7; no clear D. The sequence was collected from a human donor who was either an allogeneic HSCT recipient or a stem cell or donor lymphocyte infusion donor (not recorded which). It is not recorded whose cells these are; they may come from a transplant donor. The sequenced material came from blood, either unsorted or a sorted T cell fraction (not recorded which). This chain's CDR3 is CASSLGNVIYEQYF. The DNA of the CDR3 is TGCGCCAGCAGCTTGGGAAACGTGATCTACGAGCAGTACTTC.